These 20 T cell receptor beta chains were sequenced from one sample in a study of T cell responses to AZD1222 COVID-19 vaccine. Generated by immunoSEQ multiplex PCR, the TCRdb table keeps only in-frame clones and is missing some. The repertoire holds about 61,000 clones, with 81% as singletons. This specimen was peripheral blood, taken 28 days after the second AZD1222 dose. The receptors shown here come from an adult who received the AZD1222 COVID-19 vaccine.

This chain joins TRBV5-1 and TRBJ1-6; 7 bases agree with TRBD1. The V gene's germline CDR1 is SGHRS and CDR2 YFSETQ. The CDR3 length is 16 residues. V was clipped by 5 bases and J by 3 bases; unmatched bases: 8. The CDR3 coding sequence is TGCGCCAGCAGTTTCGAGGGGGCGGGCTATAATTCACCCCTCCACTTT. Its protein product is CASSFEGAGYNSPLHF.

This chain joins TRBV11-2 and TRBJ2-1; either TRBD1 or TRBD2 may supply D (5 bases each). The V gene's germline CDR1 is SGHAT and CDR2 FQNNGV. The CDR3 runs to 16 residues. V shed 5 bases and J shed 1 base, with 15 bases lying between them. Here the CDR3 reads CASSARDARSYNEQFF. The CDR3, as DNA: TGTGCCAGCAGCGCCCGGGACGCTCGTTCCTACAATGAGCAGTTCTTC.

The chain has TRBV7-2 and TRBJ2-3, with D possibly being TRBD2 (5 bases). CDR1 and CDR2 (germline): SGHTA, FQGNSA. Trimming removed 5 bases at V and 7 bases at J, with 16 bases between. The CDR3 loop spans 14 amino acids. The DNA for the CDR3 is TGTGCCAGCAGCCAAAATACGGGGTCCTATACGCAGTATTTT. This encodes CASSQNTGSYTQYF.

This chain joins TRBV5-4 and TRBJ2-1; D unresolved. This CDR3 region has 14 residues. V dropped 0 bases and J dropped 8 bases, with 12 bases sitting between them. The germline gives CDR1 SGHNT, CDR2 YYREEE (reference sequence). CDR3 region: CASSLGGAGDEQFF. As DNA, the CDR3 is TGTGCCAGCAGCTTGGGTGGAGCCGGCGATGAGCAGTTCTTC.

The CDR3 region is CASSHVEGVKTQYF. The DNA for the CDR3 is TGTGCCAGCAGCCACGTGGAAGGGGTGAAGACCCAGTACTTC. The chain recombines TRBV11-2 with TRBJ2-5; possibly TRBD1 for D (5 bases). V was clipped by 5 bases and J by 6 bases, with 16 bases between them. The CDR3 is 14 amino acids. Germline CDR1 is SGHAT and CDR2 is FQNNGV.

The chain carries TRBV19 and TRBJ2-1; D is ambiguous. Germline V gene sequence: CDR1 LNHDA, CDR2 SQIVND (reference sequence). The CDR3 covers 15 residues. V was clipped by 3 bases and J by 2 bases, with 11 bases between them. The CDR3 loop is CASSIVRAPYNEQFF. In nucleotides, the CDR3 is TGTGCCAGTAGTATTGTCCGGGCTCCCTACAATGAGCAGTTCTTC.

This chain links TRBV28 with TRBJ2-7; 14 bases are shared with TRBD2. The CDR3 is made up of 19 amino acids. Per the germline V gene, CDR1 is MDHEN and CDR2 is SYDVKM. Trimming removed 6 bases from V and 0 bases from J; junction bases left unmatched: 13. The CDR3 sequence: CASRGVGTSGSGGSYEQYF. For the CDR3, the DNA is TGTGCCAGCAGGGGGGTCGGGACTAGCGGGAGCGGGGGCTCCTACGAGCAGTACTTC.

This rearrangement joins TRBV27 to TRBJ2-3; D perhaps matches TRBD1 (6 bases). Between the trimmed V and J ends, which lost 8 bases and 0 bases, there was a span of 12 bases. Germline V gene sequence: CDR1 MNHEY, CDR2 SMNVEV (reference sequence). CDR3 length: 14 residues. The CDR3 region is CASFPGDSTDTQYF. For the CDR3, the DNA is TGTGCCAGCTTCCCAGGGGATAGCACAGATACGCAGTATTTT.

This clone has only one observation. The J gene is TRBJ1-6, the V gene TRBV5-1; maybe TRBD1 (5 bases). Looked up from germline, CDR1 is SGHRS and CDR2 is YFSETQ. This CDR3 region has 15 residues. Trimming pared 0 bases from V and 10 bases from J, leaving 14 bases between. The CDR3 reads CASSLAFGALSPLHF. CDR3 nucleotide sequence: TGCGCCAGCAGCTTGGCCTTCGGGGCTCTATCACCCCTCCACTTT.

This chain joins TRBV27 and TRBJ1-2; D unresolved. Germline CDR1 MNHEY, CDR2 SMNVEV (reference sequence). This CDR3 spans 12 amino acids. Trimming shortened V by 6 bases and J by 4 bases, and 9 bases separated the two germline ends. This CDR3 is CASSARGYGYTF. The CDR3 DNA sequence: TGTGCCAGCAGCGCGAGAGGCTATGGCTACACCTTC.

This chain connects TRBV7-8 to TRBJ1-4; unclear D gene. The CDR3 totals 13 residues. V lost 8 bases and J lost 7, with 14 bases in between. From germline, CDR1 is SGHVS and CDR2 FQNEAQ. The CDR3 DNA follows: TGTGCCAGCCGCCGTGAAAGTGGTGAAAAACTGTTTTTT. Translating gives CASRRESGEKLFF.

The chain recombines TRBV24-1 with TRBJ2-1; D may correspond to TRBD1 or TRBD2 (5 bases each). This CDR3 is 16 amino acids long. Germline CDR1 is KGHDR and CDR2 is SFDVKD. The V gene lost 4 bases and the J gene lost 6 bases, with 18 bases spanning the gap. CDR3 loop: CATSDLGTGTLNEQFF. CDR3 bases: TGTGCCACCAGTGACTTGGGGACCGGGACCCTCAATGAGCAGTTCTTC.

This clone was seen only a few times. V gene TRBV4-3 combines with J gene TRBJ2-1; 9 nucleotides line up with TRBD2. This CDR3 region has 15 residues. In germline, CDR1 is LGHNA, CDR2 YSLEER. J gave up 1 base and V 5 bases, and 3 bases lay outside the gene matches. CDR3 bases: TGCGCCAGCAGCGAGGCGGGGGGGTCCTACAATGAGCAGTTCTTC. It yields the protein CASSEAGGSYNEQFF.

The rearrangement links TRBV5-1 to TRBJ2-1; the D call may be TRBD1 or TRBD2 (6 bases each). The V end lost 4 bases, the J end lost 9 bases, and 17 bases lay between the germline ends. Germline CDR1 SGHRS, CDR2 YFSETQ. This CDR3 is built from 14 residues. In nucleotides, the CDR3 is TGCGCCAGCAGCCCGGATGGGGGGCCGGGTGAGCAGTTCTTC. This codes for CASSPDGGPGEQFF.

The genes are TRBV20-1 and TRBJ2-7, with D unclear. Looked up from germline, CDR1 is DFQATT and CDR2 is SNEGSKA (reference sequence). The CDR3 is made up of 10 amino acids. V lost 5 bases and J 4 bases, leaving 6 bases between the germline ends. CDR3 sequence: CSASPYEQYF. CDR3 sequence (DNA): TGCAGTGCTTCACCGTACGAGCAGTACTTC.

The chain carries TRBV6-5 and TRBJ2-5, with 12 bases that match TRBD2. V shed 5 bases, J shed 4 bases, and the junction held 5 bases outside the gene matches. The CDR3 extends over 15 amino acids. CDR1 and CDR2 from the germline V gene are MNHEY and SVGAGI. CDR3 amino acids: CASSKTSGRSETQYF. CDR3 sequence (DNA): TGTGCCAGCAGTAAGACTAGCGGGAGATCAGAGACCCAGTACTTC.

The J gene is TRBJ1-2, the V gene TRBV19, with a tentative D call TRBD1 (6 bases). The CDR3 has 15 residues. Germline V gene sequence: CDR1 LNHDA, CDR2 SQIVND (reference sequence). The V and J ends lost 3 bases and 0 bases respectively, with 11 bases between them. CDR3: CASSMPGQANYGYTF. CDR3 nucleotide sequence: TGTGCCAGTAGTATGCCGGGACAAGCTAACTATGGCTACACCTTC.

The chain carries TRBV6-1 and TRBJ1-6; 7 nucleotides agree with TRBD1. From germline, CDR1 is MNHNS and CDR2 SASEGT. The CDR3 extends over 14 amino acids. Trimming cost V 3 bases and J 7 bases; bases outside gene matches: 3. CDR3 sequence reads: CASSDRQGNSPLHF. DNA of the CDR3: TGTGCCAGCAGTGACCGACAGGGCAATTCACCCCTCCACTTT.

This clone was detected only once. This sequence joins TRBV10-3 and TRBJ1-2, with D uncertain. Looked up from germline, CDR1 is ENHRY and CDR2 is SYGVKD. This CDR3 is 11 amino acids long. Trimming pared 3 bases from V and 7 bases from J, leaving 6 bases between. In DNA form, the CDR3 reads TGTGCCATCAGTGAACTTAGTGGCTACACCTTC. Translated: CAISELSGYTF.

V and J are TRBV5-1 and TRBJ1-6, with D maybe TRBD1 (5 bases). CDR3 length equals 15 residues. CDR1 is SGHRS, CDR2 YFSETQ, per germline. Trimming took 3 bases from V and 5 from J, leaving 12 bases between them. DNA of the CDR3: TGCGCCAGCAGCTCTCAGGGACTAAATAATTCACCCCTCCACTTT. Translation: CASSSQGLNNSPLHF.